Sequencing of this T cell receptor beta chain was carried out in a study of T cell repertoires in cytomegalovirus infection. A few counts support this clonotype. Antigen unknown. Via MiXCR, TCRdb re-called the reads, giving one row per CDR3 protein. Among hundreds of thousands of distinct CDR3 sequences listed, 31% were seen once. This CDR3 spans 16 amino acids. Germline CDR1 and CDR2: MGHRA and YSYEKL. Losses at the gene ends were 8 bases for V and 1 base for J; bases not matched to a gene: 10. The chain employs TRBV4-1 and TRBJ2-1; 8 nucleotides match TRBD1. This TCR was recovered from a human donor in good health (CMV status not recorded). Some clones in this sample may be carry-over from other donors' samples. This specimen consisted of cultured CD8+ T cells from PBMCs, obtained from culture after CMV antigen stimulation. CDR3 residues: CASGGGQGASYNEQFF. The DNA for the CDR3 is TGCGCCAGCGGGGGAGGTCAGGGGGCATCCTACAATGAGCAGTTCTTC.